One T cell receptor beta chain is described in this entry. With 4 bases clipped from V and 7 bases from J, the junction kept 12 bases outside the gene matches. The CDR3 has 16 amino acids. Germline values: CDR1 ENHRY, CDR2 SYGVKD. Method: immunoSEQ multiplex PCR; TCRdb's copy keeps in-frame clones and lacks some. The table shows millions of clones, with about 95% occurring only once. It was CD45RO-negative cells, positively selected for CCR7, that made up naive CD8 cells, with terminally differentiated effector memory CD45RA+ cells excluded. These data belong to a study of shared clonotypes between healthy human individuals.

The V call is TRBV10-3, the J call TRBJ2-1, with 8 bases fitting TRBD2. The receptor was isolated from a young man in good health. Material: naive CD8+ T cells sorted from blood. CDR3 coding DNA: TGTGCCATCAGTGGGACCTCTAGCGGGCTTACGAATGAGCAGTTCTTC. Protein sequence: CAISGTSSGLTNEQFF.